This TCR beta chain was captured in a study of CD8 T cells in ankylosing spondylitis. V lost 5 bases and J lost 2; bases outside the gene matches: 8. This CDR3 region has 15 residues. Overall study findings and caveats: A subset of motif variants has previously been described in the synovial fluid and blood of reactive arthritis. The study identified a TCR beta motif of roughly eight highly homologous variants that appeared characteristic of ankylosing spondylitis blood. The authors found the disease-linked clones to be CD8+ and relatively rare in peripheral blood.

To note about this clonotype: Its target is not known.

TCRdb fed the 5' RACE reads into MiXCR, producing one record per CDR3 protein. The sample holds hundreds of thousands of distinct CDR3 sequences, 20% seen once. The sequencing sample was made of blood, either unsorted or a sorted T cell fraction (not recorded which). The V call is TRBV12-3 or TRBV12-4, the J call TRBJ2-5, with 7 bases aligning to TRBD1. This clonotype was obtained from a male donor with ankylosing spondylitis or in good health (not recorded which). The CDR3 spells CASSRDRSQQETQYF. CDR3 bases: TGTGCCAGCAGTAGGGACAGATCACAACAAGAGACCCAGTACTTC.